This paragraph covers one T cell receptor beta chain sequence. Its antigen remains unknown. Sequencing in the ViraFEST assay came after antigen-specific CD4+ T cells had been expanded with viral peptide pools, which were used to stimulate PBMC. The authors isolated CD4+ T cells after 10 days of culture. This person's SARS-CoV-2 infection, confirmed by PCR, occurred between March and December 2020. Wells of a few million PBMC each were grown with 10 IU/ml IL-2 and approximately 10 ug/ml peptides. The negative control culture condition consisted of an HIV-1 Nef peptide pool. The repertoire was sequenced with immunoSEQ multiplex PCR; TCRdb's copy has only in-frame clones and lacks some. The table has about 70,000 clones, 65% to 75% seen once. These data come from a study of vaccination effects on CD4 cells after COVID-19. Whole-study results and caveats: Researchers reported few convalescent patients and no early post-infection timepoints in the study.

The CDR3 length is 16 residues. Per the germline V gene, CDR1 is LGHDT and CDR2 is YNNKEL (reference sequence). V was shortened by 0 bases and J by 3 bases, with 14 bases between the two germline ends. The chain has TRBV3-1 (or the pseudogene TRBV3-2) and TRBJ2-5, with D possibly matching TRBD2 (6 bases). This material consisted of CD4+ T cells from PBMCs cultured with HIV peptides, taken before COVID-19 vaccination. Described subset: HIV-1 Nef peptide pool negative control/reference culture. This sequence was found in a human donor who had a prior SARS-CoV-2 infection. The CDR3 loop reads CASSQEPSVPKETQYF. The CDR3 DNA follows: TGTGCCAGCAGCCAAGAACCTAGCGTCCCAAAAGAGACCCAGTACTTC.